The rows below give T cell receptor beta chains drawn from one sample of a study of T cell clones after liver transplantation. Assay used: immunoSEQ multiplex PCR; TCRdb lists only in-frame clones, some missing. The sample lists around 77,000 clones, about 80% seen once, with about 0.79% in the top ten. The specimen was CD4+ T cells from blood, collected 12 months after liver transplant. These TCRs come from a human patient who received a liver transplant. Some T cells may possibly be graft donor cells. The CDR3 runs from the conserved cysteine through the conserved F or W. A D gene is named only where the DNA matches it firmly. Size values are once, few and many counts, or a class for expanded clones, and some rows have none.

D: NA
size: NA
V: TRBV28
J: TRBJ1-5
CDR3: CASSLYDSDNQPQHF
DNA: TGTGCCAGCAGTTTATATGACAGCGATAATCAGCCCCAGCATTTT

D: NA
size: few
V: TRBV5-1
J: TRBJ1-1
CDR3: CASSKMGNTEAFF
DNA: TGCGCCAGCAGCAAAATGGGGAACACTGAAGCTTTCTTT

D: NA
size: NA
V: TRBV5-4
J: TRBJ2-2
CDR3: CASSPPGNAGELFF
DNA: TGTGCCAGCAGCCCCCCGGGGAACGCCGGGGAGCTGTTTTTT

D: TRBD2
size: few
V: TRBV6-6
J: TRBJ2-7
CDR3: CATVRGGSSYEQYF
DNA: TGTGCCACCGTGCGGGGCGGGAGCAGTTACGAGCAGTACTTC

D: NA
size: NA
V: TRBV7-3
J: TRBJ2-5
CDR3: CASSLGAGEETQYF
DNA: TGTGCCAGCAGCTTAGGGGCAGGGGAAGAGACCCAGTACTTC

D: NA
size: NA
V: TRBV7-3
J: TRBJ2-5
CDR3: CASSRSVQETQYF
DNA: TGTGCCAGCAGCCGTAGCGTCCAAGAGACCCAGTACTTC

D: NA
size: NA
V: TRBV6-1
J: TRBJ1-5
CDR3: CASSSTIANQPQHF
DNA: TGTGCCAGCAGTAGTACAATCGCCAATCAGCCCCAGCATTTT

D: NA
size: NA
V: TRBV7-9
J: TRBJ2-1
CDR3: CASSSRDPVYHEQFF
DNA: TGTGCCAGCAGCTCCCGGGACCCGGTATATCATGAGCAGTTCTTC

D: NA
size: few
V: TRBV6-5
J: TRBJ2-7
CDR3: CASSYSGLQGRYEQYF
DNA: TGTGCCAGCAGTTACTCAGGCTTGCAGGGGAGGTACGAGCAGTACTTC

D: TRBD1
size: NA
V: TRBV28
J: TRBJ2-2
CDR3: CASSPGGAGTGELFF
DNA: TGTGCCAGCAGCCCAGGGGGCGCGGGCACCGGGGAGCTGTTTTTT

D: NA
size: NA
V: TRBV7-2
J: TRBJ1-2
CDR3: CASSSPTVAYGYTF
DNA: TGTGCCAGCAGCTCGCCGACAGTGGCCTATGGCTACACCTTC

D: NA
size: NA
V: TRBV5-8
J: TRBJ2-4
CDR3: CASSLVSGGTAKNIQYF
DNA: TGTGCCAGCAGCTTGGTTTCCGGTGGGACAGCCAAAAACATTCAGTACTTC

D: NA
size: NA
V: TRBV6-1
J: TRBJ1-5
CDR3: CASSREVSNQPQHF
DNA: TGTGCCAGCAGTCGGGAGGTTAGCAATCAGCCCCAGCATTTT

D: TRBD1
size: NA
V: TRBV14
J: TRBJ1-2
CDR3: CASSSRRDRGPDYGYTF
DNA: TGTGCCAGCAGCTCCCGCCGGGACAGGGGGCCAGACTATGGCTACACCTTC

D: NA
size: NA
V: TRBV7-9
J: TRBJ1-2
CDR3: CASSLTASNYGYTF
DNA: TGTGCCAGCAGCTTAACAGCCTCTAACTATGGCTACACCTTC

D: NA
size: NA
V: TRBV28
J: TRBJ2-2
CDR3: CARADSNTGELFF
DNA: TGTGCCAGGGCTGATTCGAACACCGGGGAGCTGTTTTTT

D: TRBD1
size: NA
V: TRBV29-1
J: TRBJ1-1
CDR3: CSVDWTGGTEAFF
DNA: TGCAGCGTTGACTGGACAGGGGGCACTGAAGCTTTCTTT

D: TRBD2
size: NA
V: TRBV5-6
J: TRBJ2-1
CDR3: CASSLGPTSGPYNEQFF
DNA: TGTGCCAGCAGCTTGGGCCCAACTAGCGGGCCGTACAATGAGCAGTTCTTC

D: TRBD1
size: once
V: TRBV6-5
J: TRBJ1-1
CDR3: CASSWSTGGGTEAFF
DNA: TGTGCCAGCAGTTGGTCAACAGGGGGGGGCACTGAAGCTTTCTTT

D: NA
size: NA
V: TRBV7-2
J: TRBJ2-1
CDR3: CASSLRQDYNEQFF
DNA: TGTGCCAGCAGCTTACGGCAGGATTACAATGAGCAGTTCTTC

D: NA
size: NA
V: TRBV18
J: TRBJ2-3
CDR3: CASSLKPTGTRTDTQYF
DNA: TGTGCCAGCTCACTAAAACCGACAGGGACTCGAACAGATACGCAGTATTTT

D: NA
size: NA
V: TRBV28
J: TRBJ1-2
CDR3: CASSFIGTHSNYGYTF
DNA: TGTGCCAGCAGTTTCATAGGGACCCACTCTAACTATGGCTACACCTTC

D: NA
size: NA
V: TRBV7-3
J: TRBJ2-3
CDR3: CASSLGPSTDTQYF
DNA: TGTGCCAGCAGCTTAGGCCCGAGCACAGATACGCAGTATTTT

D: NA
size: NA
V: TRBV6-1
J: TRBJ1-5
CDR3: CASSGRVPNQPQHF
DNA: TGTGCCAGCAGTGGCCGGGTTCCCAATCAGCCCCAGCATTTT

D: NA
size: NA
V: TRBV28
J: TRBJ2-1
CDR3: CASSSGDRTRTYNEQFF
DNA: TGTGCCAGCAGTTCAGGAGACAGGACTAGAACCTACAATGAGCAGTTCTTC

D: NA
size: NA
V: TRBV2
J: TRBJ2-5
CDR3: CASRRIQETQYF
DNA: TGTGCCAGCAGGCGGATACAAGAGACCCAGTACTTC